This T cell receptor (beta chain) comes out of a study of tumor and adjacent non-tumor tissue in lung cancer. To note about this clonotype: This may be a read error: a much more frequent sequence differs by one nucleotide.

Germline trimming cut 3 bases from V and 2 bases from J; bases unmatched to any gene: 4. This CDR3 is built from 15 residues. CDR1 is MNHNS, CDR2 SASEGT, per germline. RNA was extracted from bulk tissue without any cell sorting. A modified ARM-PCR protocol with three rounds of nested PCR amplified TCRbeta. In TCRdb, the multiplex PCR reads were re-called with MiXCR into one record per CDR3 protein. The sample holds just over 200,000 distinct CDR3 sequences, 70% to 75% seen once. This chain connects TRBV6-1 to TRBJ2-1; 7 nucleotides line up with TRBD2. Sequenced input: lung tumor tissue. This TCR was sampled from a man in his 60s with non-small cell lung cancer. CDR3 in amino acids: CASSEDAGAYNEQFF. The CDR3 bases are TGTGCCAGCAGTGAGGACGCGGGAGCCTACAATGAGCAGTTCTTC.